This T cell receptor beta chain was profiled in a study of vaccination effects on CD4 cells after COVID-19 (dated by TCRdb to 2022 to 2024). At the level of the whole study: Participants received two doses of either the BNT162b2 or the mRNA-1273 mRNA SARS-CoV-2 vaccine. Pre-vaccine samples from two convalescent patients were drawn 16 days and one week before the first dose, 142 and 148 days after COVID-19 diagnosis. SARS-CoV-2 spike-specific CD4+ TCR repertoires were compared before and after mRNA vaccination in COVID-19 convalescent patients and in infection-naive vaccine recipients. A total of 10 COVID-19 convalescent patients and several SARS-CoV-2-naive healthy vaccine recipients were included in the full study. In the study, cultures from other donors were sequenced using the Oncomine TCR Beta short-read assay on an Illumina iSeq 100.

The full study reports these points: Limitations of the study were the small number of convalescent patients and the absence of early post-infection timepoints. Marked clonal contraction was observed in both infection-induced and vaccine-induced clones at late post-vaccination timepoints, consistent with waning T cell responses. In convalescent patients, the post-vaccine spike-reactive repertoire was composed mainly of new vaccine-induced clones that were largely distinct from infection-induced clones.

Library prep was done by the immunoSEQ multiplex PCR assay. DNA from the cultured, isolated CD4+ T cells was subjected to TCR beta CDR3 sequencing. In the source study's methods: Non-productive TCR sequences were removed and reads were trimmed to the CDR3 region, keeping CDR3s of at least 7 amino acids. The MANAFEST web app was used to pick out antigen-specific clonotypes by comparing their expansion in peptide wells with that in reference cultures. To be called positive, a clone needed expansion at FDR<0.05 compared with the reference and with all other wells, an odds ratio greater than 5, and a frequency greater than 0.1% in two replicate wells. Cross-reactive clonotypes were defined as significantly expanded in SARS-CoV-2 spike wells and in at least one common cold coronavirus spike condition. CDR3 similarity was assessed by Levenshtein distance with the stringdist R package, and unrooted trees were built with ape in R 3.6.1. Not all clones reach the TCRdb copy of this immuneACCESS table, which keeps in-frame sequences only. Checked studies attribute under half of the gap to unresolved V genes and leave the rest unexplained. V, J and clone size were drawn from that table, and D and trimming were deduced from the DNA. The sample contains about 45,000 clones, roughly 75% of them found a single time. The ten largest clones take up roughly 27% of the sample.

The ViraFEST assay stimulated PBMC with viral peptide pools and then used TCR sequencing to identify antigen-specific CD4+ T cell clonotypes by expansion. After less than eleven days of culture, CD4+ T cells were isolated with the EasySep CD4+ T cell isolation kit. PCR-confirmed SARS-CoV-2 infection had occurred in convalescent patients between March and December 2020, before the Alpha, Beta and Delta variants emerged in the United States. Each well held over 1.5 million PBMC cultured in IMDM containing around 5% human AB serum, 8.5 to 10 IU/ml IL-2 and gentamicin, along with approximately 10 ug/ml peptides. Half of the culture medium was replaced with fresh IL-2-containing medium on days 3 and 7. Unless noted otherwise, every peptide stimulation condition was cultured in triplicate wells. Using Ficoll-Paque Plus gradient centrifugation, PBMC were separated from whole blood and then either used fresh or cryopreserved at -140C. The QIAamp micro DNA kit was used to extract genomic DNA from the cultured CD4+ T cells.

A note on this clone: Its antigen specificity is not known. No per-base quality is available; no much larger clone lies one base away.

The CDR3 goes from the cysteine to the phenylalanine over 16 residues. The DNA shown is the 48-base CDR3, in frame from base 1. The germline V gene specifies SGHNT as CDR1 and YENEEA as CDR2. Clipping removes 2 bases from V and 2 bases from J, with 5 as the unmatched junction base count. The chain is encoded by TRBV11-3 joined to TRBJ2-7; TRBD2 aligns with 11 central bases. The sequencing used CD4+ T cells from PBMCs cultured with a peptide pool, collected before COVID-19 vaccination. This TCR came from a human donor who had a prior SARS-CoV-2 infection. The CDR3 loop reads CASSLQRTSGPYEQYF. At the DNA level, the sequence is TGTGCCAGCAGCTTACAGCGGACTAGCGGGCCCTACGAGCAGTACTTC.